Shown below are 26 T cell receptor beta chains from a single sample sequenced in a study of a mutant IDH1 vaccine in newly diagnosed glioma. These TCRs' antigens remain unknown. Time point of the sample: week 47, end of study. Vaccination used 300 ug of mutant IDH1 20-mer peptide per dose, with topical imiquimod. Assay: immunoSEQ multiplex PCR; the TCRdb copy retains only in-frame clones and omits some. The sample shows about 94,000 clones, about 90% of them seen only once. The sample consisted of PBMCs, taken from a glioma patient whose treatment included an IDH1 peptide vaccine. Every receptor here comes from a woman between 45 and 65 years old with glioma.

The rearrangement links TRBV6-5 to TRBJ2-5; either TRBD1 or TRBD2 may fit D (6 bases each). From germline, CDR1 is MNHEY and CDR2 SVGAGI. The CDR3 is 15 residues long. V lost 6 bases and J 9 bases, leaving 23 bases between the germline ends. CDR3 sequence: CASSRTTGRGEAQYF. In nucleotides, the CDR3 is TGTGCCAGCAGCCGTACGACAGGAAGAGGGGAGGCCCAGTACTTC.

The chain recombines TRBV29-1 with TRBJ1-1; possibly TRBD1 for D (5 bases). Between the trimmed V and J ends, which lost 6 bases and 1 base, there was a span of 15 bases. Germline V gene sequence: CDR1 SQVTM, CDR2 ANQGSEA. This CDR3 region has 14 residues. This CDR3 reads CSVRTAGGNTEAFF. The CDR3 bases are TGCAGCGTCAGGACTGCGGGGGGGAACACTGAAGCTTTCTTT.

The V gene is TRBV5-1, the J gene TRBJ2-3; 11 nucleotides match TRBD2. This CDR3 contains 16 residues. CDR1 SGHRS and CDR2 YFSETQ come from the germline V gene. J was trimmed by 5 bases and V by 4 bases; bases with no gene match: 9. The DNA for the CDR3 is TGCGCCAGCAGCCAGGGACTAGCGGCCCTTCTAGATACGCAGTATTTT. This gives the protein CASSQGLAALLDTQYF.

This clone was seen just once. The chain employs TRBV7-9 and TRBJ2-5; 9 bases fit TRBD2. Germline lookup yields CDR1 SEHNR and CDR2 FQNEAQ (reference sequence). The trim removed 5 bases at V and 5 bases at J, leaving 9 bases unmatched. This CDR3 contains 15 residues. The CDR3 loop is CASSPTSGRGETQYF. DNA of the CDR3: TGTGCCAGCAGCCCGACTAGCGGAAGGGGGGAGACCCAGTACTTC.

J is TRBJ2-5 and V is TRBV25-1; D tentatively reads TRBD1 or TRBD2 (5 bases each). The CDR3 loop spans 14 amino acids. Germline CDR1 MGHDK, CDR2 SYGVNS. The germline V and J ends were trimmed by 3 bases and 7 bases, with 15 bases remaining between them. CDR3 in DNA: TGTGCCAGCAGTGATTGGGACGCCCATTCGACCCAGTACTTC. It is translated as CASSDWDAHSTQYF.

The chain is built from TRBV10-2 and TRBJ2-1, with D possibly being TRBD2 (5 bases). CDR1 and CDR2 from the germline V gene are WSHSY and SAAADI. The germline V and J ends were trimmed by 5 bases and 9 bases, with 11 bases remaining between them. CDR3 length equals 12 residues. CDR3: CASSFGEGEQFF. CDR3 nucleotide sequence: TGCGCCAGCAGTTTCGGGGAAGGTGAGCAGTTCTTC.

V is TRBV2 and J is TRBJ2-5, with 7 bases matching TRBD2. The germline V gene has CDR1 SNHLY and CDR2 FYNNEI. The CDR3 length is 16 residues. V gave up 5 bases and J gave up 0 bases; unmatched junction bases: 9. CDR3 residues: CASSILIAGHQETQYF. CDR3 sequence (DNA): TGTGCCAGCAGTATCTTAATAGCGGGCCACCAAGAGACCCAGTACTTC.

The chain links TRBV5-4 to TRBJ2-7, with 10 bases fitting TRBD1. V lost 4 bases and J lost 4; bases outside the gene matches: 11. Germline assignment: CDR1 SGHNT and CDR2 YYREEE (reference sequence). CDR3 length equals 16 residues. CDR3 loop: CASSRGDRGPQYEQYF. CDR3 nucleotide sequence: TGTGCCAGCAGCCGGGGGGACAGGGGCCCCCAGTACGAGCAGTACTTC.

Of note for this clone: Other DNA sequences in this sample translate to the same CDR3. This chain links TRBV7-9 with TRBJ2-6; 8 bases align to TRBD1. Trimming removed 10 bases from V and 0 bases from J; junction bases left unmatched: 11. The CDR3 is made up of 17 amino acids. Germline V gene lookup returns CDR1 SEHNR and CDR2 FQNEAQ (reference sequence). CDR3: CAMETGTGVSGANVLTF. In DNA, the CDR3 is TGTGCCATGGAGACCGGGACAGGCGTCTCTGGGGCCAACGTCCTGACTTTC.

The chain uses TRBV18 and TRBJ2-1; D uncertain. The V gene lost 0 bases and the J gene lost 4 bases, with 7 bases spanning the gap. CDR3 length equals 14 residues. The germline CDR1 and CDR2 sequences are KGHSH and LQKENI. The DNA of the CDR3 is TGTGCCAGCTCACCACCGCGGAGATACAATGAGCAGTTCTTC. This codes for CASSPPRRYNEQFF.

J is TRBJ1-1 and V is TRBV9, with D unresolved. Germline V gene sequence: CDR1 SGDLS, CDR2 YYNGEE. This CDR3 is built from 14 residues. V gave up 2 bases and J gave up 1 base, with 9 bases separating them. The CDR3 coding sequence is TGTGCCAGCAGCGTCCGGGCGGAGAACACTGAAGCTTTCTTT. Translation: CASSVRAENTEAFF.

This clone was seen once. The rearrangement uses TRBV18 and TRBJ1-1; tentatively, D is TRBD1 (6 bases). Deletions cut 0 bases from V and 6 bases from J, with 14 bases between. This CDR3 is 15 amino acids long. In germline, CDR1 is KGHSH, CDR2 LQKENI. Here the CDR3 DNA reads TGTGCCAGCTCACCACCAAACTACAGGGCCCCTGAAGCTTTCTTT. It yields the protein CASSPPNYRAPEAFF.

The CDR3 DNA follows: TGTGCCAGCAGCCCAGGTTTATCTACCCAAGAGACCCAGTACTTC. Protein sequence: CASSPGLSTQETQYF. This chain links TRBV9 with TRBJ2-5; the D is unclear. V lost 4 bases and J lost 1, with 14 bases in between. This CDR3 comprises 15 residues. Germline CDR1 is SGDLS and CDR2 is YYNGEE.

The sample holds one count of this clone. The chain joins TRBV27 to TRBJ2-1; 11 bases agree with TRBD2. V lost 5 bases to trimming and J lost 0 bases; unmatched junction nucleotides: 12. The CDR3 is 19 residues long. Per the germline V gene, CDR1 is MNHEY and CDR2 is SMNVEV (reference sequence). CDR3 protein: CASSPTTSGTPSSYNEQFF. CDR3 DNA sequence: TGTGCCAGCAGTCCAACGACTAGCGGGACCCCCAGCTCCTACAATGAGCAGTTCTTC.

This clone turned up a few times. The gene calls are TRBV7-9 and TRBJ1-1, with 8 bases aligning to TRBD1. The CDR3 has 16 amino acids. The trim removed 8 bases at V and 0 bases at J, leaving 11 bases unmatched. Per germline, CDR1 SEHNR and CDR2 FQNEAQ (reference sequence). CDR3 in DNA: TGTGCCAGCCCCCCCCCGGACAGGGACTTGAACACTGAAGCTTTCTTT. It codes for CASPPPDRDLNTEAFF.

The chain recombines TRBV6-1 with TRBJ2-2, with D possibly matching TRBD1 (5 bases). V was cut by 7 bases and J by 12 bases, with 12 bases left in between. This CDR3 is 11 amino acids long. Germline CDR1 and CDR2: MNHNS and SASEGT. CDR3 loop: CASTVQGQLFF. The CDR3 nucleotides read TGTGCCAGCACCGTGCAGGGTCAGCTGTTTTTT.

This chain links TRBV10-3 with TRBJ1-6, with 9 bases that match TRBD1. Germline loops: CDR1 ENHRY, CDR2 SYGVKD. This CDR3 comprises 13 residues. J was trimmed by 8 bases and V by 4 bases; bases with no gene match: 0. DNA of the CDR3: TGTGCCATCAGTGGGGACAGGGATTCACCCCTCCACTTT. Protein sequence: CAISGDRDSPLHF.

The chain recombines TRBV28 with TRBJ2-1; 8 bases map to TRBD2. Unmatched junction bases numbered 9, after V lost 5 bases and J lost 0 bases. This CDR3 is built from 17 residues. Germline values: CDR1 MDHEN, CDR2 SYDVKM. The CDR3 region is CASSGQRGSSSYNEQFF. CDR3 bases: TGTGCCAGCAGTGGTCAGCGGGGGAGTAGCTCCTACAATGAGCAGTTCTTC.

The V gene is TRBV5-1, the J gene TRBJ2-1; weak D call: TRBD2 (5 bases). This CDR3 contains 13 residues. Germline assignment: CDR1 SGHRS and CDR2 YFSETQ. Trimming stripped 1 base from V and 5 bases from J, with 7 bases between. The CDR3 DNA reads as TGCGCCAGCAGCTTGAGAGCGGACAATGAGCAGTTCTTC. This sequence encodes CASSLRADNEQFF. Full variable domain (outside the CDR3, taken from reference TRBV5-1 and TRBJ2-1): KAGVTQTPRYLIKTRGQQVTLSCSPISGHRSVSWYQQTPGQGLQFLFEYFSETQRNKGNFPGRFSGRQFSNSRSEMNVSTLELGDSALYLCASSLRADNEQFFGPGTRLTVL.

As concerns this clone: The identical CDR3 is also encoded by other nucleotide sequences in the sample. The V gene is TRBV16, the J gene TRBJ1-5, with D uncertain. V gave up 0 bases and J gave up 1 base, with 7 bases separating them. Germline V gives CDR1 KGHSY, CDR2 FQNENV. The CDR3 covers 15 residues. CDR3 DNA sequence: TGTGCCAGCAGCCAATCAGGGCAGAGCAATCAGCCCCAGCATTTT. It encodes CASSQSGQSNQPQHF.

This clone was seen just once. CDR3 DNA sequence: TGTGCCAGCAGTTTTTCGCCCCCCTGGGAGCAGTACTTC. Amino acid sequence: CASSFSPPWEQYF. The J gene is TRBJ2-7, the V gene TRBV27, with no clear D. The V end lost 3 bases, the J end lost 7 bases, and 13 bases lay between the germline ends. CDR3 size: 13 residues. Germline values: CDR1 MNHEY, CDR2 SMNVEV (reference sequence).

V gene TRBV28 combines with J gene TRBJ2-7, with D unresolved. Deletions cut 7 bases from V and 2 bases from J, with 9 bases between. Germline V gene lookup returns CDR1 MDHEN and CDR2 SYDVKM. CDR3 length: 12 residues. This chain's CDR3 is CASKRDPYEQYF. CDR3 in DNA: TGTGCCAGCAAAAGGGATCCCTACGAGCAGTACTTC.

This chain uses TRBV5-4 with TRBJ1-1, with D possibly being TRBD1 (5 bases). The V and J ends lost 4 bases and 1 base respectively, with 17 bases between them. The CDR3 extends over 16 amino acids. The germline V gene has CDR1 SGHNT and CDR2 YYREEE (reference sequence). The CDR3 DNA reads as TGTGCCAGCAGCCGGGCGGGGCGTATGAAGAACACTGAAGCTTTCTTT. As protein: CASSRAGRMKNTEAFF.

The J gene is TRBJ2-7, the V gene TRBV6-1, with a possible D match to TRBD1 (6 bases). CDR3 size: 12 residues. The V gene's germline CDR1 is MNHNS and CDR2 SASEGT. Trimming removed 8 bases from V and 3 bases from J, with 11 bases in between. CDR3 DNA: TGTGCCAGCTGGGACACGGGCTACGAGCAGTACTTC. Encoded protein: CASWDTGYEQYF.

Here the CDR3 DNA reads TGTGCCGAAAGTCGTACCGGGGGCACAGATACGCAGTATTTT. The encoded protein is CAESRTGGTDTQYF. The chain employs TRBV7-2 and TRBJ2-3, with D possibly TRBD2 on 5 matching bases. Per germline, CDR1 SGHTA and CDR2 FQGNSA. Trimming stripped 11 bases from V and 1 base from J, with 16 bases between. The CDR3 length is 14 residues.

In regard to this clone: The junction shows a germline mismatch at one end, possibly a read error. CDR3 nucleotides: TGTGCCAGCTCCCTCGGGGACAGGGGATTTAACTTC. Its translation: CASSLGDRGFNF. J is TRBJ2-7 and V is TRBV28; 10 nucleotides match TRBD1. This CDR3 spans 12 amino acids. CDR1 is MDHEN, CDR2 SYDVKM, per germline.